These 26 T cell receptor beta chains share one sample of origin, sequenced in a study of identical twins. Via MiXCR, TCRdb re-called the 5' RACE reads, giving one row per CDR3 protein. This table has some 690,000 distinct CDR3 sequences, 21% appearing once. In addition, the sample was reused for a study of T cells expressing NK-cell markers.

The sequencing sample was made of PBMCs. The receptors stem from a woman aged 18-29 years in good health.

The chain employs TRBV5-1 and TRBJ2-7, with D possibly matching TRBD2 (6 bases). Germline V gene sequence: CDR1 SGHRS, CDR2 YFSETQ. The CDR3 consists of 15 residues. The V end lost 2 bases, the J end lost 7 bases, and 19 bases lay between the germline ends. This CDR3 is CASSFNPRPGREQYF. CDR3 nucleotide sequence: TGCGCCAGCAGCTTCAACCCACGTCCGGGGAGGGAGCAGTACTTC. The whole variable domain, filled in from reference TRBV5-1 and TRBJ2-7, reads KAGVTQTPRYLIKTRGQQVTLSCSPISGHRSVSWYQQTPGQGLQFLFEYFSETQRNKGNFPGRFSGRQFSNSRSEMNVSTLELGDSALYLCASSFNPRPGREQYFGPGTRLTVT.

This clonotype was counted ten times or more. The V gene is TRBV5-1, the J gene TRBJ2-1; D ambiguous. Trimming removed 0 bases at V and 0 bases at J, with 7 bases between. CDR3 length: 15 residues. CDR1 is SGHRS, CDR2 YFSETQ, per germline. CDR3 sequence reads: CASSLVQSSYNEQFF. Written as DNA, the CDR3 is TGCGCCAGCAGCTTGGTACAAAGCTCCTACAATGAGCAGTTCTTC.

This clonotype was observed a handful of times. V and J are TRBV29-1 and TRBJ1-1; D unclear. The CDR3 contains 15 residues. Trimming removed 1 base at V and 7 bases at J, with 19 bases between. Per the germline V gene, CDR1 is SQVTM and CDR2 is ANQGSEA. CDR3 sequence: CSVEGETIKGGEAFF. DNA for the CDR3: TGCAGCGTTGAAGGGGAAACTATAAAGGGCGGTGAAGCTTTCTTT.

V and J are TRBV25-1 and TRBJ2-3, with D maybe TRBD2 (6 bases). The CDR3 covers 16 residues. V lost 3 bases, J lost 0 bases, and 13 bases lay in between. CDR1 and CDR2 (germline): MGHDK, SYGVNS. The CDR3 spells CASSDYLALSTDTQYF. The CDR3 region has the DNA TGTGCCAGCAGTGATTACCTAGCGTTAAGCACAGATACGCAGTATTTT.

V gene TRBV7-9 combines with J gene TRBJ1-4; TRBD1 matches at 9 bases. CDR3 length: 15 residues. J gave up 8 bases and V 5 bases, and 9 bases lay outside the gene matches. The V gene's germline CDR1 is SEHNR and CDR2 FQNEAQ (reference sequence). For the CDR3, the DNA is TGTGCCAGCAGCCACGCCGGGACAGGGTTCGAAAAACTGTTTTTT. Its translation is CASSHAGTGFEKLFF. The full variable domain, completed using reference TRBV7-9 and TRBJ1-4, is DTGVSQNPRHKITKRGQNVTFRCDPISEHNRLYWYRQTLGQGPEFLTYFQNEAQLEKSRLLSDRFSAERPKGSFSTLEIQRTEQGDSAMYLCASSHAGTGFEKLFFGSGTQLSVL.

As DNA, the CDR3 is TGCGCCAGCAGCCCCCGGTGGACCGGGGAGCTGTTTTTT. This codes for CASSPRWTGELFF. The rearrangement joins TRBV4-3 to TRBJ2-2; D call uncertain. Trimming removed 4 bases at V and 5 bases at J, with 8 bases between. This CDR3 contains 13 residues. Germline V gene sequence: CDR1 LGHNA, CDR2 YSLEER.

The V call is TRBV20-1, the J call TRBJ2-1, with D hard to call. CDR3 length: 14 residues. Germline loops: CDR1 DFQATT, CDR2 SNEGSKA (reference sequence). Trimming shortened V by 4 bases and J by 0 bases, and 10 bases separated the two germline ends. CDR3 nucleotides: TGCAGTGCTACAAGCGCCAGCTCCTACAATGAGCAGTTCTTC. Protein sequence: CSATSASSYNEQFF.

J is TRBJ2-2 and V is TRBV15, with D maybe TRBD1 (6 bases). CDR1 is LNHNV, CDR2 YYDKDF, per germline (reference sequence). The germline V and J ends were trimmed by 3 bases and 6 bases, with 14 bases remaining between them. The CDR3 covers 15 residues. The CDR3 sequence: CATSRIQGWSGELFF. The CDR3, as DNA: TGTGCCACCAGCAGGATACAGGGCTGGTCCGGGGAGCTGTTTTTT.

This clonotype was seen a handful of times. The rearrangement links TRBV12-3 or TRBV12-4 to TRBJ2-1, with 9 bases matching TRBD2. V shed 6 bases and J 7 bases; nucleotides not matched to a gene: 19. The CDR3 has 18 amino acids. CDR3 nucleotide sequence: TGTGCCAGCAGGGCTCCCTCCGCGGGGCTAGCGGGATGGAATGAGCAGTTCTTC. Its protein product is CASRAPSAGLAGWNEQFF.

This clonotype was seen a few times. The rearrangement uses TRBV20-1 and TRBJ2-4; D is uncertain. Trimming took 5 bases from V and 0 from J, leaving 11 bases between them. Germline CDR1 DFQATT, CDR2 SNEGSKA (reference sequence). The CDR3 loop spans 14 amino acids. The CDR3 loop is CSAPDNLAKNIQYF. CDR3 bases: TGCAGTGCTCCTGATAACCTAGCCAAAAACATTCAGTACTTC.

In its sample, this clonotype was seen many times. The chain couples TRBV7-2 to TRBJ2-7, with a tentative D call TRBD2 (6 bases). CDR3 length: 14 residues. CDR1 SGHTA and CDR2 FQGNSA come from the germline V gene. V was clipped by 3 bases and J by 2 bases, with 11 bases between them. CDR3 in amino acids: CASSLVRGTYEQYF. CDR3 DNA sequence: TGTGCCAGCAGCTTGGTCCGGGGGACCTACGAGCAGTACTTC.

This clonotype was detected once. This chain links TRBV9 with TRBJ2-1; no clear D. CDR3 length: 14 amino acids. The V gene lost 2 bases and the J gene lost 7 bases, with 13 bases spanning the gap. The germline V gene encodes CDR1 SGDLS and CDR2 YYNGEE. The DNA of the CDR3 is TGTGCCAGCAGCGTTAGATACCAAGAGAATGAGCAGTTCTTC. This sequence encodes CASSVRYQENEQFF.

The V call is TRBV7-9, the J call TRBJ2-1; D perhaps matches TRBD2 (6 bases). Trimming pared 2 bases from V and 12 bases from J, leaving 14 bases between. From germline, CDR1 is SEHNR and CDR2 FQNEAQ (reference sequence). This CDR3 is 13 amino acids long. This CDR3 reads CASSLMTRRRQFF. Here the CDR3 DNA reads TGTGCCAGCAGCTTAATGACTAGACGGCGGCAGTTCTTC.

This clonotype has ten or more counts. V usage is TRBV12-3 or TRBV12-4 and J usage is TRBJ2-7, with D unresolved. V dropped 7 bases and J dropped 2 bases, with 15 bases sitting between them. The CDR3 totals 14 residues. The CDR3 here is CASKLTLTTYEQYF. For the CDR3, the DNA is TGTGCCAGCAAACTGACACTGACAACCTACGAGCAGTACTTC.

Ten or more counts support this clonotype. This chain connects TRBV20-1 to TRBJ2-2; D gene ambiguous. The germline V and J ends were trimmed by 1 base and 4 bases, with 4 bases remaining between them. The CDR3 is 12 amino acids. From germline, CDR1 is DFQATT and CDR2 SNEGSKA (reference sequence). The CDR3 region is CSARGPTGELFF. The DNA of the CDR3 is TGCAGTGCTAGAGGGCCCACCGGGGAGCTGTTTTTT.

The chain combines TRBV20-1 with TRBJ1-1; unclear D gene. This CDR3 is built from 13 residues. V was pared by 6 bases and J by 5 bases, with 16 bases between. The germline V gene has CDR1 DFQATT and CDR2 SNEGSKA (reference sequence). The CDR3 nucleotides are TGCAGTGCCCCTAGGGCCGGGAAGACTGAAGCTTTCTTT. Translated: CSAPRAGKTEAFF.

This rearrangement joins TRBV13 to TRBJ2-7, with D unresolved. The length of the CDR3 is 13 residues. Germline V gene lookup returns CDR1 PRHDT and CDR2 FYEKMQ (reference sequence). Between the trimmed V and J ends, which lost 5 bases and 6 bases, there was a span of 14 bases. The CDR3 protein is CASSPPGFREQYF. Here the CDR3 DNA reads TGTGCCAGCAGCCCTCCTGGGTTCCGCGAGCAGTACTTC. The whole variable domain, filled in from reference TRBV13 and TRBJ2-7, reads AAGVIQSPRHLIKEKRETATLKCYPIPRHDTVYWYQQGPGQDPQFLISFYEKMQSDKGSIPDRFSAQQFSDYHSELNMSSLELGDSALYFCASSPPGFREQYFGPGTRLTVT.

This clonotype was counted only a few times. V usage is TRBV10-3 and J usage is TRBJ2-5; D is uncertain. V shed 0 bases and J shed 5 bases, with 7 bases lying between them. The CDR3 runs 13 residues. Germline lookup yields CDR1 ENHRY and CDR2 SYGVKD. The CDR3 DNA reads TGTGCCATCAGTGAGTCGAGAAGGGAGACCCAGTACTTC. It yields the protein CAISESRRETQYF.

This clonotype was observed at least ten times. V gene TRBV20-1 combines with J gene TRBJ1-1, with D uncertain. Trimming stripped 2 bases from V and 5 bases from J, with 9 bases between. The CDR3 is 12 amino acids. Germline CDR1 reads DFQATT; CDR2 reads SNEGSKA (reference sequence). CDR3 nucleotide sequence: TGCAGTGCTAGATGGGGTGAAACTGAAGCTTTCTTT. It translates to CSARWGETEAFF.

The chain is built from TRBV4-3 and TRBJ2-2; D is uncertain. V was clipped by 3 bases and J by 3 bases, with 8 bases between them. Germline V lookup: CDR1 LGHNA, CDR2 YSLEER. There are 14 residues in the CDR3. DNA for the CDR3: TGCGCCAGCAGCCATTCAGTGGACACCGGGGAGCTGTTTTTT. Amino acids: CASSHSVDTGELFF.

This chain uses TRBV2 with TRBJ2-2; the match to TRBD2 covers 11 bases. The CDR3 has 15 residues. V shed 6 bases and J 10 bases; nucleotides not matched to a gene: 10. Germline V lookup: CDR1 SNHLY, CDR2 FYNNEI. CDR3 DNA sequence: TGTGCCAGCAGGAAGGGACTAGCGGACCGAGAGGAGCTGTTTTTT. Translated, it gives CASRKGLADREELFF.

This clonotype showed up many times. The chain uses TRBV7-2 and TRBJ1-1; D is unclear. Trimming took off 5 bases at V and 2 bases at J, with 12 bases between the two ends. There are 14 residues in the CDR3. The germline V gene has CDR1 SGHTA and CDR2 FQGNSA. Here the CDR3 DNA reads TGTGCCAGCAGCCCGCTGTCCCGTAACACTGAAGCTTTCTTT. Translated, it gives CASSPLSRNTEAFF.

This clonotype was detected a few times. The chain has TRBV20-1 and TRBJ1-1; D uncertain. The germline CDR1 and CDR2 sequences are DFQATT and SNEGSKA (reference sequence). The V end was cut by 4 bases, the J end by 4 bases, with 16 bases between. The CDR3 loop spans 14 amino acids. Here the CDR3 DNA reads TGCAGTGCTAAATTTCAAGGCGACGGCACTGAAGCTTTCTTT. Protein product: CSAKFQGDGTEAFF.

The V and J genes are TRBV5-1 and TRBJ2-3, with 13 bases identical to TRBD2. This CDR3 contains 13 residues. V shed 7 bases, J shed 8 bases, and the junction held 4 bases outside the gene matches. Germline V gives CDR1 SGHRS, CDR2 YFSETQ. CDR3: CASGLAGDATQYF. In nucleotides, the CDR3 is TGCGCCAGCGGACTAGCGGGGGACGCTACGCAGTATTTT.

The chain joins TRBV5-1 to TRBJ2-1, with TRBD2 identical over 11 bases. The J segment lost 0 bases and the V segment lost 7 bases, leaving 9 bases of the junction unmatched. This CDR3 region has 17 residues. Germline-derived CDR1 and CDR2 are SGHRS and YFSETQ. This CDR3 is CASQRGLAASSYNEQFF. CDR3 DNA sequence: TGCGCCAGCCAACGGGGACTAGCGGCCAGCTCCTACAATGAGCAGTTCTTC.

This clonotype has a count of ten or more. V gene TRBV10-3 combines with J gene TRBJ2-1; no reliable D call. V was cut by 6 bases and J by 4 bases, with 19 bases left in between. CDR1 is ENHRY and CDR2 is SYGVKD in the germline V gene. This CDR3 contains 16 residues. Here the CDR3 reads CAIRGRPTRQYNEQFF. The CDR3 DNA follows: TGTGCCATCAGGGGCAGACCCACACGACAATACAATGAGCAGTTCTTC.